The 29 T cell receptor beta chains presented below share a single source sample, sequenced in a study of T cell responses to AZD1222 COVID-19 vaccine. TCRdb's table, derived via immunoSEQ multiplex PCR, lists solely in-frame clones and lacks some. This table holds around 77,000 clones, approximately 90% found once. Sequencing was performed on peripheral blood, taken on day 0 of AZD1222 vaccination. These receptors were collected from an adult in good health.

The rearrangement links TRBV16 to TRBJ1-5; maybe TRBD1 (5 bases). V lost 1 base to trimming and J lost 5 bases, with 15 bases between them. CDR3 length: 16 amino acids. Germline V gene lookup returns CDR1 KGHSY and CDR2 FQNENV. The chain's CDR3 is CASSQWAGRRDQPQHF. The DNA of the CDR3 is TGTGCCAGCAGCCAATGGGCAGGGAGAAGGGATCAGCCCCAGCATTTT. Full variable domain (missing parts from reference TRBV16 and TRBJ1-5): GEEVAQTPKHLVRGEGQKAKLYCAPIKGHSYVFWYQQVLKNEFKFLISFQNENVFDETGMPKERFSAKCLPNSPCSLEIQATKLEDSAVYFCASSQWAGRRDQPQHFGDGTRLSIL.

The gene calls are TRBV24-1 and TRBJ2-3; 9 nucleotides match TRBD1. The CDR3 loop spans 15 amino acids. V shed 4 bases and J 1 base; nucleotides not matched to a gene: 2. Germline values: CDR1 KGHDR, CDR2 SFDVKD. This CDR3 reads CATSDRDRGTDTQYF. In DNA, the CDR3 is TGTGCCACCAGTGACCGGGACAGGGGCACAGATACGCAGTATTTT.

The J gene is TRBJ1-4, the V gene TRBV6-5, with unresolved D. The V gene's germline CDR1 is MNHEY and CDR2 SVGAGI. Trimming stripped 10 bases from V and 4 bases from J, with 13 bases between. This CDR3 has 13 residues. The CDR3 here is CANPDRFNEKLFF. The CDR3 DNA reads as TGTGCCAACCCGGACCGATTTAATGAAAAACTGTTTTTT.

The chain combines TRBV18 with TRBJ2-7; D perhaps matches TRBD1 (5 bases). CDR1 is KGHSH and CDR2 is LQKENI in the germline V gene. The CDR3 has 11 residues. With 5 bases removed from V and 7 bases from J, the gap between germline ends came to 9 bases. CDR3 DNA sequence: TGTGCCAGCTCAAAGGGGCAAGAGCAGTACTTC. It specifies CASSKGQEQYF.

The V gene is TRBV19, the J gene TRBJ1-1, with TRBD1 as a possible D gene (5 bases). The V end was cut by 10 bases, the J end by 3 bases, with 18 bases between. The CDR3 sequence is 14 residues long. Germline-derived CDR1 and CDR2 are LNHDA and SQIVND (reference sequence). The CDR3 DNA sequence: TGTGCCACCCACGCCCTCGACAGACACACTGAAGCTTTCTTT. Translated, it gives CATHALDRHTEAFF.

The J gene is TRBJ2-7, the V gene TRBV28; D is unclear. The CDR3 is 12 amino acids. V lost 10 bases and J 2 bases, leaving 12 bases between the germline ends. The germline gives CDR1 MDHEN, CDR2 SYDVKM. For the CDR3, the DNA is TGTGCCACCTCGCCCCTTGCCTACGAGCAGTACTTC. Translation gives CATSPLAYEQYF.

CDR3 in amino acids: CASSIGTSGYEQYF. DNA of the CDR3: TGTGCCAGCAGCATTGGGACTAGCGGCTACGAGCAGTACTTC. This chain connects TRBV9 to TRBJ2-7; 11 nucleotides align to TRBD2. This CDR3 contains 14 residues. J was trimmed by 3 bases and V by 4 bases; bases with no gene match: 3. CDR1 is SGDLS and CDR2 is YYNGEE in the germline V gene.

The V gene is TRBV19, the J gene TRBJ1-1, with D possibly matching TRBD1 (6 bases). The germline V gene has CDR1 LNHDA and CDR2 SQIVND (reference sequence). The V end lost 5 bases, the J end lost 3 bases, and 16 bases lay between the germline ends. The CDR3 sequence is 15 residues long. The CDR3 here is CASSLSWGADTEAFF. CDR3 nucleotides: TGTGCCAGTAGTTTATCATGGGGGGCTGACACTGAAGCTTTCTTT.

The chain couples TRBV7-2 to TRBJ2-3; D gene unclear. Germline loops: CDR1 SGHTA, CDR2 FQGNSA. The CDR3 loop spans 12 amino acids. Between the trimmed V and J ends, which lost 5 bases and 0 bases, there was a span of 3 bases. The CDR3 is CASSASTDTQYF. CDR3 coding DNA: TGTGCCAGCAGCGCTAGCACAGATACGCAGTATTTT.

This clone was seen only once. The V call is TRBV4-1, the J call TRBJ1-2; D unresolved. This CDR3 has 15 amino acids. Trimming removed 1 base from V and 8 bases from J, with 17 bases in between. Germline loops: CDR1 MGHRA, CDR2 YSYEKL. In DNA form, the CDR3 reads TGCGCCAGCAGCCAAGCCCGGCGGCAAACGGAGGGCTACACCTTC. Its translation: CASSQARRQTEGYTF.

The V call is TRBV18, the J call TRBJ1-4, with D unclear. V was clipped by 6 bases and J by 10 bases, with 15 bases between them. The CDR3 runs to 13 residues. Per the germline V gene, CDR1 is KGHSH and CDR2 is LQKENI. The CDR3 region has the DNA TGTGCCAGCTCCCGGGAGGACGCCGGAAAACTGTTTTTT. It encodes CASSREDAGKLFF.

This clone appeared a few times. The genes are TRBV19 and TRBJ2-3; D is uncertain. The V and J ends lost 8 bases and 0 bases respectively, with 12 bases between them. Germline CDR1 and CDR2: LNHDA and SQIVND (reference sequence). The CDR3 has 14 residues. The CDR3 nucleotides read TGTGCCAGTCGAAACCCGGCTAGCACAGATACGCAGTATTTT. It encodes CASRNPASTDTQYF.

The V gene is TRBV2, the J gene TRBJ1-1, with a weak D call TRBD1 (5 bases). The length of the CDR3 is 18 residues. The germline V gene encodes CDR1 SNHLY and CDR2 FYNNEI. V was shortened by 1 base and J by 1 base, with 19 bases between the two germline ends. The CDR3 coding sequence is TGTGCCAGCAGTGAAGAAAGTACAGGAGGGCCGCGGAACACTGAAGCTTTCTTT. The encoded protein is CASSEESTGGPRNTEAFF.

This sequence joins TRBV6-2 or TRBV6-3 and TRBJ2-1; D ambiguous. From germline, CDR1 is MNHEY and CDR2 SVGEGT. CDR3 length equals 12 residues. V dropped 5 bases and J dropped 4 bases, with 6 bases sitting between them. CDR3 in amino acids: CASSQNYNEQFF. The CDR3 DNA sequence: TGTGCCAGCAGTCAGAATTACAATGAGCAGTTCTTC.

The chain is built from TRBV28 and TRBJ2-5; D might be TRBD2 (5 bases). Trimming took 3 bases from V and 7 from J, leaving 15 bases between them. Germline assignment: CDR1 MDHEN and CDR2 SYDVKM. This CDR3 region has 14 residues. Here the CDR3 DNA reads TGTGCCAGCAGTTTTCCGGGGATCGAGGTGACCCAGTACTTC. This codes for CASSFPGIEVTQYF.

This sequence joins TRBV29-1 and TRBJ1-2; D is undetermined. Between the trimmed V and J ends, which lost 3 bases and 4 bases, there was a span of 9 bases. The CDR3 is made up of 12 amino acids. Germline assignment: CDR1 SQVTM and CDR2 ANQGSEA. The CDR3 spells CSVETSPYGYTF. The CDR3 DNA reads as TGCAGCGTTGAGACGAGCCCCTATGGCTACACCTTC.

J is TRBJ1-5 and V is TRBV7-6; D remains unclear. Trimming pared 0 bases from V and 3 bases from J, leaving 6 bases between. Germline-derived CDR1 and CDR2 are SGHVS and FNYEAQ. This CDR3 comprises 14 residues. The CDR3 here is CASSLAAVNQPQHF. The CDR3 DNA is TGTGCCAGCAGCTTAGCGGCAGTCAATCAGCCCCAGCATTTT.

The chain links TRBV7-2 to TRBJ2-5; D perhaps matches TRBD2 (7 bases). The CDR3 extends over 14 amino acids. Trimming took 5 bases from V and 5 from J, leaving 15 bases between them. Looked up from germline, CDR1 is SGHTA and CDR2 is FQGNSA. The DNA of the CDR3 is TGTGCCAGCAGCCCAAACGGGGGGCGGGAGACCCAGTACTTC. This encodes CASSPNGGRETQYF.

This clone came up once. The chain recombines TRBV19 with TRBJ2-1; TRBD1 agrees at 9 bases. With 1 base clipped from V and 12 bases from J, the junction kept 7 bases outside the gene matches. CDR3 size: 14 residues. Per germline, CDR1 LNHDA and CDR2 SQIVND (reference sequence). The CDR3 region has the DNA TGTGCCAGTAGTATAGGGGGGACAGGGTTCGGGCAGTTCTTC. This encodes CASSIGGTGFGQFF. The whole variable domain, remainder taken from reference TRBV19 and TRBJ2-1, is DGGITQSPKYLFRKEGQNVTLSCEQNLNHDAMYWYRQDPGQGLRLIYYSQIVNDFQKGDIAEGYSVSREKKESFPLTVTSAQKNPTAFYLCASSIGGTGFGQFFGPGTRLTVL.

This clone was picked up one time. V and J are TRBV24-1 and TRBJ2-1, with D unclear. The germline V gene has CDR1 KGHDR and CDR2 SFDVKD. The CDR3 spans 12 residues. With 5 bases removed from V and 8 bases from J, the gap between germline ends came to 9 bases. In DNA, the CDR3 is TGTGCCACCAGTGGTGAGGCCGATGAGCAGTTCTTC. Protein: CATSGEADEQFF.

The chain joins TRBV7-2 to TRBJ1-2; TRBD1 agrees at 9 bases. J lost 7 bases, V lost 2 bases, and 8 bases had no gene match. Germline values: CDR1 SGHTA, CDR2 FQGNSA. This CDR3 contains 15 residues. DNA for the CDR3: TGTGCCAGCAGCTTACAGCCCGGGACAGGGTCTGGCTACACCTTC. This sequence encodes CASSLQPGTGSGYTF.

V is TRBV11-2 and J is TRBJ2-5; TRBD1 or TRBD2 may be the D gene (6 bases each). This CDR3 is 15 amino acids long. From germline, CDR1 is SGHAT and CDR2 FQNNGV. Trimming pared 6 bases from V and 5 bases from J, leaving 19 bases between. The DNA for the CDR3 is TGTGCCAGCAGTCCCCTACAGGGAGGTATGGAGACCCAGTACTTC. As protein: CASSPLQGGMETQYF.

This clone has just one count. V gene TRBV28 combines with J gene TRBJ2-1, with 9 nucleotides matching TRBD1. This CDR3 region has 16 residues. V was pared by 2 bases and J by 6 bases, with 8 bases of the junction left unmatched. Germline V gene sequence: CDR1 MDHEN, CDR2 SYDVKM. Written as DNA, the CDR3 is TGTGCCAGCAGTTTAGAGGCCCGGGACAGGGCCAATGAGCAGTTCTTC. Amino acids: CASSLEARDRANEQFF.

In DNA form, the CDR3 reads TGTGCCAGCAGCGTAGTGGACTCCGGGGAGCTGTTTTTT. Translating gives CASSVVDSGELFF. The rearrangement uses TRBV9 and TRBJ2-2, with TRBD2 as a possible D gene (5 bases). Germline V CDR1 and CDR2: SGDLS, YYNGEE. The CDR3 contains 13 residues. With 0 bases removed from V and 6 bases from J, the gap between germline ends came to 6 bases.

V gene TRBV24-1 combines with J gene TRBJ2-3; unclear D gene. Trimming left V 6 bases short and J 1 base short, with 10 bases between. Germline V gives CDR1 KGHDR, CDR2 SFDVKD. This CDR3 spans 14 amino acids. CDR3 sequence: CATSSPVGTDTQYF. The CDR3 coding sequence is TGTGCCACCAGTAGTCCCGTAGGCACAGATACGCAGTATTTT.

CDR3 DNA sequence: TGTGCCAGCAGCTCAGGGGGAACTGGGTATCAGCCCCAGCATTTT. This codes for CASSSGGTGYQPQHF. This chain connects TRBV7-9 to TRBJ1-5, with TRBD1 matching over 7 bases. Unmatched junction bases numbered 8, after V lost 4 bases and J lost 5 bases. Germline-derived CDR1 and CDR2 are SEHNR and FQNEAQ (reference sequence). The CDR3 has 15 amino acids.

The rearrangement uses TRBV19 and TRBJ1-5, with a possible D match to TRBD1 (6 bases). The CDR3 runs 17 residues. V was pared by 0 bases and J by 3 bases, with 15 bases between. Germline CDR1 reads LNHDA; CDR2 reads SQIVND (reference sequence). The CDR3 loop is CASSIDTGHRSNQPQHF. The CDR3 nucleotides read TGTGCCAGTAGTATAGATACGGGACACAGGTCCAATCAGCCCCAGCATTTT.

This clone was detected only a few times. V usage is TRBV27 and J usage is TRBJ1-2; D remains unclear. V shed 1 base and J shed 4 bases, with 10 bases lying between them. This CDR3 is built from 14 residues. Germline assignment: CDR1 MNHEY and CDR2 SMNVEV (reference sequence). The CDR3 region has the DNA TGTGCCAGCAGTTTATGGCCAGGAGGCTATGGCTACACCTTC. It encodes CASSLWPGGYGYTF.

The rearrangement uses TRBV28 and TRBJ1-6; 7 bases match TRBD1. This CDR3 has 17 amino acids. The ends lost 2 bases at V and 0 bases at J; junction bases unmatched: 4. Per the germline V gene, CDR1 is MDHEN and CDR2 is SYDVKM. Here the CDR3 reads CASSLPGQLSYNSPLHF. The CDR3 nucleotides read TGTGCCAGCAGTTTACCGGGACAGCTCTCCTATAATTCACCCCTCCACTTT.